These 7 T cell receptor beta chains originate from one sample sequenced in a study of T cell changes during pregnancy in multiple sclerosis (dated by TCRdb to the late 2010s). Library preparation used the immunoSEQ multiplex PCR assay. The table was pulled from immuneACCESS by TCRdb, which kept in-frame rearrangements only. Such tables lose some clones; where checked, under half of the loss comes from unresolved V genes, and the rest has no known cause. The table for this sample lists roughly 80,000 clones; just over 90% of them were counted only once. Jointly, the top ten make up more than 2.5% of the sample. The input for sequencing was peripheral blood, taken in the second trimester of pregnancy. The receptors were gathered from a female donor with multiple sclerosis, enrolled in a pregnancy study.

This chain uses TRBV11-1 with TRBJ2-1; TRBD2 agrees at 8 bases. There are 13 residues in the CDR3. Trimming took 5 bases from V and 8 from J; bases not matched to a gene: 5. Germline V lookup: CDR1 SGHAT, CDR2 FQDESV (reference sequence). The CDR3 is CASSPGGGYEQFF. Written as DNA, the CDR3 is TGTGCCAGCAGCCCGGGGGGGGGTTATGAGCAGTTCTTC.

This chain links TRBV6-5 with TRBJ2-4; D unresolved. Germline loops: CDR1 MNHEY, CDR2 SVGAGI. The length of the CDR3 is 13 residues. V lost 5 bases, J lost 5 bases, and 10 bases lay in between. CDR3 nucleotide sequence: TGTGCCAGCAGTGTCGCTACCCAAAACATTCAGTACTTC. Translated: CASSVATQNIQYF.

The J gene is TRBJ2-7, the V gene TRBV5-1; D possibly corresponds to TRBD1 (5 bases). This CDR3 is 14 amino acids long. Trimming left V 3 bases short and J 5 bases short, with 15 bases between. CDR1 is SGHRS and CDR2 is YFSETQ in the germline V gene. The CDR3 nucleotides are TGCGCCAGCAGCTACGACAGCTCCAACAACGAGCAGTACTTC. It is translated as CASSYDSSNNEQYF.

This rearrangement joins TRBV6-4 to TRBJ2-1; 8 nucleotides match TRBD1. With 2 bases clipped from V and 3 bases from J, the junction kept 0 bases outside the gene matches. Looked up from germline, CDR1 is MRHNA and CDR2 is SNTAGT. This CDR3 is 14 amino acids long. DNA of the CDR3: TGTGCCAGCAGTGACGGACAGGGCTACAATGAGCAGTTCTTC. This codes for CASSDGQGYNEQFF.

The CDR3 DNA reads TGTGCCAGCAGTCCCCCCCTCGAGCAGTACTTC. Translation: CASSPPLEQYF. The chain links TRBV27 to TRBJ2-7; D is ambiguous. V gave up 5 bases and J gave up 6 bases, with 8 bases separating them. There are 11 residues in the CDR3. Germline CDR1 and CDR2: MNHEY and SMNVEV (reference sequence).

The chain uses TRBV7-3 and TRBJ2-1, with 9 bases identical to TRBD2. The CDR3 is 18 amino acids. Trimming took 1 base from V and 3 from J; bases not matched to a gene: 10. Germline V gene sequence: CDR1 SGHTA, CDR2 FQGTGA. CDR3 loop: CASSLMGSGSLDYNEQFF. The CDR3, as DNA: TGTGCCAGCAGCTTAATGGGTAGCGGGAGCTTAGACTACAATGAGCAGTTCTTC. Full variable domain (remainder filled in from reference TRBV7-3 and TRBJ2-1): GAGVSQTPSNKVTEKGKYVELRCDPISGHTALYWYRQSLGQGPEFLIYFQGTGAADDSGLPNDRFFAVRPEGSVSTLKIQRTERGDSAVYLCASSLMGSGSLDYNEQFFGPGTRLTVL.

The gene calls are TRBV13 and TRBJ2-3; TRBD2 matches at 7 bases. J gave up 0 bases and V 6 bases, and 6 bases lay outside the gene matches. Germline V gives CDR1 PRHDT, CDR2 FYEKMQ (reference sequence). The length of the CDR3 is 15 residues. The CDR3 DNA sequence: TGTGCCAGCAGTCCCGAGGGAGGGAGCACAGATACGCAGTATTTT. Amino acid sequence: CASSPEGGSTDTQYF. The full variable domain, with the rest looked up from reference TRBV13 and TRBJ2-3, is AAGVIQSPRHLIKEKRETATLKCYPIPRHDTVYWYQQGPGQDPQFLISFYEKMQSDKGSIPDRFSAQQFSDYHSELNMSSLELGDSALYFCASSPEGGSTDTQYFGPGTRLTVL.